These 4 T cell receptor beta chains originate from one sample sequenced in a study of blood T cell repertoires in COVID-19. This table comes from immunoSEQ multiplex PCR, and its TCRdb copy is limited to in-frame clones, with some not included. In the table there are 65,000 to 80,000 clones, 90% of which are singletons. The specimen sequenced was peripheral blood. The receptors come from a human donor in a cohort sampled during active COVID-19.

The chain joins TRBV5-6 to TRBJ2-7; TRBD1 is a possible D gene (6 bases). V was cut by 5 bases and J by 6 bases, with 15 bases left in between. The CDR3 has 13 residues. Germline V gene lookup returns CDR1 SGHDT and CDR2 YYEEEE. Here the CDR3 reads CASSPGQSLEQYF. In DNA, the CDR3 is TGTGCCAGCAGTCCCGGACAGAGCCTCGAGCAGTACTTC. The variable domain in full, completed from reference TRBV5-6 and TRBJ2-7, reads DAGVTQSPTHLIKTRGQQVTLRCSPKSGHDTVSWYQQALGQGPQFIFQYYEEEERQRGNFPDRFSGHQFPNYSSELNVNALLLGDSALYLCASSPGQSLEQYFGPGTRLTVT.

The chain uses TRBV24-1 and TRBJ1-2, with unresolved D. V was trimmed by 2 bases and J by 5 bases, leaving 8 bases between them. The CDR3 is 13 amino acids. CDR1 and CDR2 from the germline V gene are KGHDR and SFDVKD. In DNA form, the CDR3 reads TGTGCCACCAGTGATTCTGGAGAATATGGCTACACCTTC. Its translation is CATSDSGEYGYTF.

The V gene is TRBV5-1, the J gene TRBJ2-2, with 8 positions matching TRBD2. The CDR3 sequence is 15 residues long. V lost 0 bases to trimming and J lost 4 bases; unmatched junction nucleotides: 2. CDR1 SGHRS and CDR2 YFSETQ come from the germline V gene. Written as DNA, the CDR3 is TGCGCCAGCAGCTTGGCGGCGGGGGGCACCGGGGAGCTGTTTTTT. Its translation: CASSLAAGGTGELFF.

V gene TRBV2 combines with J gene TRBJ1-1; no definite D call. Deletions cut 3 bases from V and 6 bases from J, with 8 bases between. This CDR3 is built from 12 residues. Germline V gene lookup returns CDR1 SNHLY and CDR2 FYNNEI. CDR3 nucleotide sequence: TGTGCCAGCAGTGAGGTGGCAGCTGAAGCTTTCTTT. Its translation is CASSEVAAEAFF.